The next 4 T cell receptor beta chains were all read from a single sample in a study of T-cell memory formation after mild COVID-19. MiXCR was run by TCRdb on the 5' RACE reads, yielding one entry per CDR3 protein. The sample includes 350,000 or so distinct CDR3 sequences, around 20% of them seen just once. Sequenced input: PBMCs or a T cell subset sorted from them (not recorded which). Receptors originate from an adult woman who had mild COVID-19 (a few samples of this study predate the infection). Cell type and time point are not known.

This chain uses TRBV5-1 with TRBJ1-2; D uncertain. Per germline, CDR1 SGHRS and CDR2 YFSETQ. Trimming took 3 bases from V and 4 from J, leaving 19 bases between them. This CDR3 comprises 16 residues. The CDR3 DNA reads as TGCGCCAGCAGCTATGTGACTAGGGAGGGTCTCTATGGCTACACCTTC. This gives the protein CASSYVTREGLYGYTF. Based on the CDR3 plus reference TRBV5-1 and TRBJ1-2, the full variable domain is KAGVTQTPRYLIKTRGQQVTLSCSPISGHRSVSWYQQTPGQGLQFLFEYFSETQRNKGNFPGRFSGRQFSNSRSEMNVSTLELGDSALYLCASSYVTREGLYGYTFGSGTRLTVV.

This chain links TRBV7-8 with TRBJ2-7, with D maybe TRBD1 (5 bases). CDR3 length: 16 amino acids. Trimming shortened V by 2 bases and J by 0 bases, and 14 bases separated the two germline ends. CDR1 and CDR2 from the germline V gene are SGHVS and FQNEAQ. The CDR3 here is CASSLQGTLSSYEQYF. Written as DNA, the CDR3 is TGTGCCAGCAGCTTACAGGGAACGCTGAGCTCCTACGAGCAGTACTTC.

This clonotype was seen only a few times. The chain employs TRBV25-1 and TRBJ2-7; 8 bases fit TRBD2. V trimming: 7 bases; J trimming: 3 bases; junction bases outside the gene matches: 2. This CDR3 is 12 amino acids long. From germline, CDR1 is MGHDK and CDR2 SYGVNS. The DNA for the CDR3 is TGTGCCAGCATGGCGGGAGGCTACGAGCAGTACTTC. Translated: CASMAGGYEQYF.

CDR3 in amino acids: CASSSLAERTDTQYF. The DNA for the CDR3 is TGTGCCAGCAGCTCCCTAGCGGAGCGCACAGATACGCAGTATTTT. V usage is TRBV7-2 and J usage is TRBJ2-3; 7 positions match TRBD2. Germline V gene sequence: CDR1 SGHTA, CDR2 FQGNSA. V trimming: 4 bases; J trimming: 1 base; junction bases outside the gene matches: 5. This CDR3 comprises 15 residues.